This T cell receptor beta chain was recovered during a study of blood T cell repertoires in COVID-19. Across the study: The samples span acute and convalescent COVID-19 from the United States, Italy and Spain. From T cells, B-cell-depleted T cells, or PBMCs came the material, which was cDNA or gDNA.

As originally analysed: The authors estimated nucleated cell counts from reference gene primer amplification. Sequencing was performed with immunoSEQ multiplex PCR; in TCRdb, only in-frame clones are kept and a portion is missing. V and J calls and clone size are as listed in that table; D and trimming were resolved from the DNA. The sample has 40,000 to 55,000 clones, 70% to 90% seen once. Trimming cost V 7 bases and J 1 base, with 22 bases left between them. CDR1 and CDR2 (germline): LNHDA, SQIVND (reference sequence). The CDR3 has 17 amino acids. The rearrangement links TRBV19 to TRBJ1-2; maybe TRBD1 (6 bases). Sequencing used peripheral blood. This receptor was identified in a man aged 50-59 years with active COVID-19. CDR3 loop: CASTWTLGGGNNYGYTF. CDR3 coding DNA: TGTGCCAGTACCTGGACGTTAGGGGGGGGTAATAACTATGGCTACACCTTC.